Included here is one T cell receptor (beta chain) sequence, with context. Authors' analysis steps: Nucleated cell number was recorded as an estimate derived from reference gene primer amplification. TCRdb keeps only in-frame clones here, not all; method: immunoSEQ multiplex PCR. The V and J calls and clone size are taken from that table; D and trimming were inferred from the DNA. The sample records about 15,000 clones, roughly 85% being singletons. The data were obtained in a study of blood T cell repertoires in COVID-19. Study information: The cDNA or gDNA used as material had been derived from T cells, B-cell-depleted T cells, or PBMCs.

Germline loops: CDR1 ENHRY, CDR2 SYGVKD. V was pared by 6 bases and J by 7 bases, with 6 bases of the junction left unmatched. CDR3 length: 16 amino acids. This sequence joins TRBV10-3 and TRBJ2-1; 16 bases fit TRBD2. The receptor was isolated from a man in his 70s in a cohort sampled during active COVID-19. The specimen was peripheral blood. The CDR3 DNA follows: TGTGCCATCAGAGGGACTAGCGGGAGGGCCCGGAATGAGCAGTTCTTC. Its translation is CAIRGTSGRARNEQFF.